This TCR beta chain was identified in a study of blood T cell repertoires in COVID-19. Overall study: PBMCs, B-cell-depleted T cells, or T cells were the source of the cDNA or gDNA that made up the material.

The CDR3 spans 13 residues. In germline, CDR1 is SNHLY, CDR2 FYNNEI. The germline V and J ends were trimmed by 7 bases and 4 bases, with 11 bases remaining between them. Under the authors' procedure: Nucleated cell counts were estimated from reference gene primer amplification. The table came from immunoSEQ multiplex PCR; TCRdb's copy has only in-frame clones and leaves some out. Clonal size and the V and J genes are those of that table, whereas D and trimming came from the DNA. This table holds approximately 220,000 clones, more than 75% found once. Specimen: PBMCs or T cells enriched from blood (not recorded which). The sequence was obtained from a middle-aged woman with acute COVID-19. The rearrangement joins TRBV2 to TRBJ1-5; D gene unclear. In DNA, the CDR3 is TGTGCCAGCACAAGCGGGGTTAATCAGCCCCAGCATTTT. This translates into CASTSGVNQPQHF.